The 15 T cell receptor beta chains reported below all come from one sample, sequenced in a study of shared clonotypes between healthy human individuals. Libraries were prepared by immunoSEQ multiplex PCR; TCRdb keeps only in-frame clonotypes and omits some of them. The sample has hundreds of thousands of clones, about three quarters seen once. The sequenced sample consisted of memory CD4+ T cells sorted from blood. The subset: CD45RA-negative fraction. These receptors originate from a woman aged 25 to 45 in good health.

V and J are TRBV5-6 and TRBJ1-4; tentatively, D is TRBD1 (6 bases). CDR1 is SGHDT and CDR2 is YYEEEE in the germline V gene. This CDR3 has 13 residues. V was shortened by 1 base and J by 7 bases, with 8 bases between the two germline ends. The CDR3, as DNA: TGTGCCAGCAGCTTGAACAGGGCTGAAAAACTGTTTTTT. This translates into CASSLNRAEKLFF.

The rearrangement links TRBV28 to TRBJ2-7, with D perhaps assigned TRBD1 or TRBD2 (5 bases each). Germline V CDR1 and CDR2: MDHEN, SYDVKM. There are 15 residues in the CDR3. Trimming stripped 7 bases from V and 6 bases from J, with 22 bases between. The DNA of the CDR3 is TGTGCCAGCACCCCCAGCGCCGGGTTTGGGACCGAGCAGTACTTC. It translates to CASTPSAGFGTEQYF.

V is TRBV2 and J is TRBJ2-3, with no clear D. The CDR3 extends over 13 amino acids. Per the germline V gene, CDR1 is SNHLY and CDR2 is FYNNEI. Trimming removed 6 bases from V and 6 bases from J, with 13 bases in between. The CDR3 loop is CASSRNEVDTQYF. The CDR3 DNA reads TGTGCCAGCAGCCGAAACGAGGTGGATACGCAGTATTTT.

V gene TRBV19 combines with J gene TRBJ2-2; no reliable D call. V was trimmed by 5 bases and J by 4 bases, leaving 11 bases between them. Germline V gives CDR1 LNHDA, CDR2 SQIVND (reference sequence). The CDR3 contains 14 residues. CDR3 in DNA: TGTGCCAGTAGTGGCCCCCAGGTCACCGGGGAGCTGTTTTTT. It translates to CASSGPQVTGELFF. The variable domain in full, completed from reference TRBV19 and TRBJ2-2, reads DGGITQSPKYLFRKEGQNVTLSCEQNLNHDAMYWYRQDPGQGLRLIYYSQIVNDFQKGDIAEGYSVSREKKESFPLTVTSAQKNPTAFYLCASSGPQVTGELFFGEGSRLTVL.

The CDR3 DNA sequence: TGTGCCGGACTACACCGGGACAGGGATCGGGCATCTAACAATGAGCAGTTCTTC. Translating it yields CAGLHRDRDRASNNEQFF. V usage is TRBV21-1 and J usage is TRBJ2-1; whether TRBD1, the table's D call, matches the DNA was not checked. TRBV21-1 is listed as a pseudogene. The CDR3 consists of 18 residues.

The CDR3 loop reads CASSRDGRYEQYF. In DNA, the CDR3 is TGTGCCAGCAGCCGGGACGGACGCTACGAGCAGTACTTC. This chain joins TRBV25-1 and TRBJ2-5; D may correspond to TRBD1 or TRBD2 (5 bases each). The J call may not be correct, given that the DNA end is closer to TRBJ2-7. From germline, CDR1 is MGHDK and CDR2 SYGVNS. This CDR3 has 13 residues.

This chain connects TRBV10-3 to TRBJ2-1, with D unclear. V was pared by 3 bases and J by 9 bases, with 15 bases between. CDR1 is ENHRY and CDR2 is SYGVKD in the germline V gene. The CDR3 consists of 14 residues. CDR3 sequence: CAISDSYPTSEQFF. The CDR3 region has the DNA TGTGCCATCAGTGATAGCTATCCCACAAGTGAGCAGTTCTTC.

The rearrangement uses TRBV28 and TRBJ2-7, with 12 bases aligning to TRBD2. The CDR3 is made up of 16 amino acids. Looked up from germline, CDR1 is MDHEN and CDR2 is SYDVKM. J gave up 3 bases and V 7 bases, and 10 bases lay outside the gene matches. CDR3 sequence (DNA): TGTGCCAGCACCCCGGGGTCTAGCGGGAGGGACTACGAGCAGTACTTC. It specifies CASTPGSSGRDYEQYF.

This clone was counted between two and nine times. The V call is TRBV7-6, the J call TRBJ2-5; 9 bases align to TRBD2. V shed 8 bases and J 5 bases; nucleotides not matched to a gene: 15. From germline, CDR1 is SGHVS and CDR2 FNYEAQ. The CDR3 sequence is 16 residues long. The chain's CDR3 is CASVNPLAGVRETQYF. The DNA of the CDR3 is TGTGCCAGCGTGAATCCGTTAGCGGGAGTCCGGGAGACCCAGTACTTC.

Comments on this clone: Other DNA sequences in this specimen translate into the identical CDR3. This chain joins TRBV28 and TRBJ2-7; 9 bases match TRBD2. The CDR3 runs 13 residues. With 6 bases clipped from V and 3 bases from J, the junction kept 3 bases outside the gene matches. CDR1 and CDR2 (germline): MDHEN, SYDVKM. This CDR3 is CASSNSGSYEQYF. Written as DNA, the CDR3 is TGTGCCAGCAGCAATAGCGGGAGCTACGAGCAGTACTTC.

This clone was detected only a few times. This chain links TRBV25-1 with TRBJ1-1; D is undetermined. The germline CDR1 and CDR2 sequences are MGHDK and SYGVNS. Trimming removed 3 bases from V and 1 base from J, with 6 bases in between. The CDR3 runs 13 residues. CDR3 nucleotide sequence: TGTGCCAGCAGTGACAGGCCGAACACTGAAGCTTTCTTT. Its protein is CASSDRPNTEAFF.

This chain uses TRBV7-8 with TRBJ2-4; 8 bases line up with TRBD1. V was clipped by 3 bases and J by 1 base; unmatched bases: 2. The CDR3 runs 15 residues. Germline V gives CDR1 SGHVS, CDR2 FQNEAQ. DNA for the CDR3: TGTGCCAGCAGCTTGGACAGGGACGCCAAAAACATTCAGTACTTC. Translating gives CASSLDRDAKNIQYF.

The chain joins TRBV2 to TRBJ2-5, with 7 bases that match TRBD2. Germline V gene lookup returns CDR1 SNHLY and CDR2 FYNNEI. The trim removed 0 bases at V and 3 bases at J, leaving 4 bases unmatched. This CDR3 region has 15 residues. Written as DNA, the CDR3 is TGTGCCAGCAGTGAAGCCCCGGCGGGAGAAGAGACCCAGTACTTC. This sequence encodes CASSEAPAGEETQYF. The variable domain in full, with the rest retrieved from reference TRBV2 and TRBJ2-5, is EPEVTQTPSHQVTQMGQEVILRCVPISNHLYFYWYRQILGQKVEFLVSFYNNEISEKSEIFDDQFSVERPDGSNFTLKIRSTKLEDSAMYFCASSEAPAGEETQYFGPGTRLLVL.

V and J are TRBV11-3 and TRBJ2-2; D gene ambiguous. The germline V gene has CDR1 SGHNT and CDR2 YENEEA. The CDR3 sequence is 16 residues long. Trimming pared 5 bases from V and 7 bases from J, leaving 20 bases between. Here the CDR3 reads CASSPGFPGSGGELFF. CDR3 bases: TGTGCCAGCAGCCCCGGTTTCCCGGGCAGTGGCGGGGAGCTGTTTTTT.

V and J are TRBV28 and TRBJ2-5; 9 bases line up with TRBD2. Germline CDR1 and CDR2: MDHEN and SYDVKM. V shed 3 bases, J shed 5 bases, and the junction held 7 bases outside the gene matches. The CDR3 runs 15 residues. The CDR3 sequence is CASSLAVAGDETQYF. The CDR3 DNA is TGTGCCAGCAGTTTGGCGGTAGCGGGAGACGAGACCCAGTACTTC.